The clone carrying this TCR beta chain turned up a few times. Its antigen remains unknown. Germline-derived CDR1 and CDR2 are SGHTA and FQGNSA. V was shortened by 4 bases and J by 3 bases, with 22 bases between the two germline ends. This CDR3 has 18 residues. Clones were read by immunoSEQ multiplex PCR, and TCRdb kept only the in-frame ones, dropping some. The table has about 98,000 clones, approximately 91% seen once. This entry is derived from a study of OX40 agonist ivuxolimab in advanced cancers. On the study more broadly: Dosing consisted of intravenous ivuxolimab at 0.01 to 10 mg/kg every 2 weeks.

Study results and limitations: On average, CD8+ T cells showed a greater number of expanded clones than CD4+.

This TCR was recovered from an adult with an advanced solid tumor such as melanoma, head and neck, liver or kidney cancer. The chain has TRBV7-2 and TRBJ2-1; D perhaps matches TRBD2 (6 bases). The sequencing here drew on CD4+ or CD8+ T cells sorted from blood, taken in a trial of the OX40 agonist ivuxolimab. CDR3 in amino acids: CASSSRMAGSALYNEQFF. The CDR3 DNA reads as TGTGCCAGCAGCTCCCGTATGGCGGGGAGTGCCCTCTACAATGAGCAGTTCTTC.